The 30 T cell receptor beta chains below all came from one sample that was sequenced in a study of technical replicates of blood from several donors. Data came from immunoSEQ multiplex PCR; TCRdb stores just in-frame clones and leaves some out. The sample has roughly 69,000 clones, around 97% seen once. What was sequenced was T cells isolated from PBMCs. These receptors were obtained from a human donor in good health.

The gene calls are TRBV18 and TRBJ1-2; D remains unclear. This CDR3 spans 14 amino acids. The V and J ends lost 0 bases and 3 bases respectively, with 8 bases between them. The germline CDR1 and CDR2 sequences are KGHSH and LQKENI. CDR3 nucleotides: TGTGCCAGCTCACCACCGGTCCAGGACTATGGCTACACCTTC. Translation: CASSPPVQDYGYTF.

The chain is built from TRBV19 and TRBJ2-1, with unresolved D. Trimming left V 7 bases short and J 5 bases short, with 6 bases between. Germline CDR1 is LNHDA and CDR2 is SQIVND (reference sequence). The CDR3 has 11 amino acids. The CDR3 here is CASTRNNEQFF. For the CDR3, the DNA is TGTGCCAGTACTAGGAACAATGAGCAGTTCTTC.

For the CDR3, the DNA is TGTGCCAGCAGTGAATTGTCGGCGGGTCAGACTTACGAGCAGTACTTC. It encodes CASSELSAGQTYEQYF. The chain links TRBV6-1 to TRBJ2-7, with D perhaps matching TRBD2 (5 bases). V was trimmed by 2 bases and J by 4 bases, leaving 18 bases between them. Germline-derived CDR1 and CDR2 are MNHNS and SASEGT. This CDR3 is built from 16 residues.

The CDR3 protein is CASTLGVPPGHTF. The DNA of the CDR3 is TGTGCCAGCACCCTGGGAGTCCCTCCCGGGCACACCTTC. V and J are TRBV27 and TRBJ1-2, with D unclear. The germline V and J ends were trimmed by 7 bases and 12 bases, with 21 bases remaining between them. This CDR3 spans 13 amino acids. The germline V gene encodes CDR1 MNHEY and CDR2 SMNVEV (reference sequence).

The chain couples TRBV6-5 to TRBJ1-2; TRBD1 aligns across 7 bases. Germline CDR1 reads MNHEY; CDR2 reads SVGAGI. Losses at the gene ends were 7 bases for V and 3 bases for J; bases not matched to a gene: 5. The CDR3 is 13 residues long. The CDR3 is CASTLDRDYGYTF. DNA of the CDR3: TGTGCCAGCACCCTAGACAGGGACTATGGCTACACCTTC.

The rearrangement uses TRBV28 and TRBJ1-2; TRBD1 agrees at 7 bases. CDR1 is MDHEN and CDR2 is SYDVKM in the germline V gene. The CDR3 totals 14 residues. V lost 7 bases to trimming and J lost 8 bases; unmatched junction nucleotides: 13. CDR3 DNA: TGTGCCAGCACGGATTACGACAGGGTGCAGGGCTACACCTTC. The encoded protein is CASTDYDRVQGYTF.

The CDR3 DNA sequence: TGTGCCAGCAGCTTACTAACAGGGAACACTGAAGCTTTCTTT. Its protein product is CASSLLTGNTEAFF. The chain couples TRBV11-2 to TRBJ1-1; the D gene is possibly TRBD1 (5 bases). The length of the CDR3 is 14 residues. Per germline, CDR1 SGHAT and CDR2 FQNNGV. V dropped 2 bases and J dropped 1 base, with 8 bases sitting between them. Together with reference TRBV11-2 and TRBJ1-1, the CDR3 gives the full variable domain: EAGVAQSPRYKIIEKRQSVAFWCNPISGHATLYWYQQILGQGPKLLIQFQNNGVVDDSQLPKDRFSAERLKGVDSTLKIQPAKLEDSAVYLCASSLLTGNTEAFFGQGTRLTVV.

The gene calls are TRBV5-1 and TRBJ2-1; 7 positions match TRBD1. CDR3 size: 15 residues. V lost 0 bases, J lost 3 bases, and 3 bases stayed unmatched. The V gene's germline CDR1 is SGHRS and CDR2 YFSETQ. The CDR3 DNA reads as TGCGCCAGCAGCTTGGGGGACAGAGACTACAATGAGCAGTTCTTC. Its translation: CASSLGDRDYNEQFF.

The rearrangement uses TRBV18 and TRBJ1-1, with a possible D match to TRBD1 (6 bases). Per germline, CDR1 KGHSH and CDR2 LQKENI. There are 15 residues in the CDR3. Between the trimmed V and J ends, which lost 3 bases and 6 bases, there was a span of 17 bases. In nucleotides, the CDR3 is TGTGCCAGCTCACCGTCCACAGGGAGTCGGGCTGAAGCTTTCTTT. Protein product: CASSPSTGSRAEAFF. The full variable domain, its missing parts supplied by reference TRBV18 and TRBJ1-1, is NAGVMQNPRHLVRRRGQEARLRCSPMKGHSHVYWYRQLPEEGLKFMVYLQKENIIDESGMPKERFSAEFPKEGPSILRIQQVVRGDSAAYFCASSPSTGSRAEAFFGQGTRLTVV.

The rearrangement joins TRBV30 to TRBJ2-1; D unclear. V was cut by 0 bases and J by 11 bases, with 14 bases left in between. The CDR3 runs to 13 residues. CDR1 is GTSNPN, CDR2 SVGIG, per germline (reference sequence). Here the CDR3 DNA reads TGTGCCTGGAGTGTACTGGTTGACATGAAGCAGTTCTTC. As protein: CAWSVLVDMKQFF.

DNA of the CDR3: TGTGCCAGCAGCTTGGGCATAGCCTACGAGCAGTACTTC. It codes for CASSLGIAYEQYF. The chain recombines TRBV5-4 with TRBJ2-7, with no clear D. The V gene's germline CDR1 is SGHNT and CDR2 YYREEE (reference sequence). With 0 bases removed from V and 2 bases from J, the gap between germline ends came to 6 bases. The CDR3 runs to 13 residues.

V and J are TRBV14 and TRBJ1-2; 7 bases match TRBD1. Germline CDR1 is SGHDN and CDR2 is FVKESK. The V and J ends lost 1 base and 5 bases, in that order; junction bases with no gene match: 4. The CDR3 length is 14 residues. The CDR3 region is CASSQGQGVYGYTF. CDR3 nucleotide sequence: TGTGCCAGCAGCCAAGGCCAGGGGGTATATGGCTACACCTTC. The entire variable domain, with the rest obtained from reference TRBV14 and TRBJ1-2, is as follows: EAGVTQFPSHSVIEKGQTVTLRCDPISGHDNLYWYRRVMGKEIKFLLHFVKESKQDESGMPNNRFLAERTGGTYSTLKVQPAELEDSGVYFCASSQGQGVYGYTFGSGTRLTVV.

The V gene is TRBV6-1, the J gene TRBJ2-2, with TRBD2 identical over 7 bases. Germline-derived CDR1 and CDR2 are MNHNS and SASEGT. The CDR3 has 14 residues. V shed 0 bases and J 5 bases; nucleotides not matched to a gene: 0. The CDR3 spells CASSEARETGELFF. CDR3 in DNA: TGTGCCAGCAGTGAAGCGCGGGAGACCGGGGAGCTGTTTTTT.

CDR3 sequence (DNA): TGTGCCAGCTTCAGACAGGAACTATTCTACGAGCAGTACTTC. Translating gives CASFRQELFYEQYF. The chain is built from TRBV5-6 and TRBJ2-7; TRBD1 is a possible D gene (6 bases). Germline V CDR1 and CDR2: SGHDT, YYEEEE. There are 14 residues in the CDR3. V was trimmed by 7 bases and J by 3 bases, leaving 17 bases between them. The full variable domain, its missing parts supplied by reference TRBV5-6 and TRBJ2-7, is DAGVTQSPTHLIKTRGQQVTLRCSPKSGHDTVSWYQQALGQGPQFIFQYYEEEERQRGNFPDRFSGHQFPNYSSELNVNALLLGDSALYLCASFRQELFYEQYFGPGTRLTVT.

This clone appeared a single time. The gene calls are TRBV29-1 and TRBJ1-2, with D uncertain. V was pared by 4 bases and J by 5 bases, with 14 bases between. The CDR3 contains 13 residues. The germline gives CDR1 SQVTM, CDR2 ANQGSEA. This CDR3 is CSVAGVGRYGYTF. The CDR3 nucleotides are TGCAGCGTTGCCGGGGTAGGGCGTTATGGCTACACCTTC. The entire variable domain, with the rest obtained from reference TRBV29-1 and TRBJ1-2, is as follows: SAVISQKPSRDICQRGTSLTIQCQVDSQVTMMFWYRQQPGQSLTLIATANQGSEATYESGFVIDKFPISRPNLTFSTLTVSNMSPEDSSIYLCSVAGVGRYGYTFGSGTRLTVV.

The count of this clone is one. The DNA of the CDR3 is TGTGCCAGCAGCCTCCGGGGCTACACCTTC. The encoded protein is CASSLRGYTF. The V gene is TRBV2, the J gene TRBJ1-2; D is uncertain. The CDR3 runs 10 residues. Germline CDR1 reads SNHLY; CDR2 reads FYNNEI. The V gene lost 6 bases and the J gene lost 8 bases, with 7 bases spanning the gap.

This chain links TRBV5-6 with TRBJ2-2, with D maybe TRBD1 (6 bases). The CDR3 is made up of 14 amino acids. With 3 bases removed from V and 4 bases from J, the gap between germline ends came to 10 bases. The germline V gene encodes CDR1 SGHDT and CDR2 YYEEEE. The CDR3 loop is CASSSGQLTGELFF. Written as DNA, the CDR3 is TGTGCCAGCAGCTCCGGACAGCTCACCGGGGAGCTGTTTTTT.

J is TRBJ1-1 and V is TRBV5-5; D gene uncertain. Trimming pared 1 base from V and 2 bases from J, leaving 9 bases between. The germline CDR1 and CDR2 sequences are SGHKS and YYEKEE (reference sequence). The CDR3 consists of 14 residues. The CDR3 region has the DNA TGTGCCAGCAGCTTGTACGGCGGCAACACTGAAGCTTTCTTT. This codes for CASSLYGGNTEAFF.

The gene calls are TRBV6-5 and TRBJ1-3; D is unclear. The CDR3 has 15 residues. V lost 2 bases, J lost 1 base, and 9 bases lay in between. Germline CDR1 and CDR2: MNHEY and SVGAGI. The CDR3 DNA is TGTGCCAGCAGTTACGACGGGTTATCTGGAAACACCATATATTTT. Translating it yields CASSYDGLSGNTIYF.

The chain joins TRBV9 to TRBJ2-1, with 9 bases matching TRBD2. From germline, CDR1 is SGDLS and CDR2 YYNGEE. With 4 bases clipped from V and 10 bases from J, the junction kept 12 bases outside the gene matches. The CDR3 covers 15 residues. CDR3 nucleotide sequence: TGTGCCAGCAGCTCCAGCGGGGGGATCCCCCCCGAGCAGTTCTTC. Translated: CASSSSGGIPPEQFF.

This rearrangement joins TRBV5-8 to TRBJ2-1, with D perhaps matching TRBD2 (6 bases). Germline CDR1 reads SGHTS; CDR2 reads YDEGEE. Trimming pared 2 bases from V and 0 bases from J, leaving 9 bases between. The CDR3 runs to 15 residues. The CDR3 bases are TGTGCCAGCAGCTTTAGCGGAAGCTCCTACAATGAGCAGTTCTTC. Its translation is CASSFSGSSYNEQFF.

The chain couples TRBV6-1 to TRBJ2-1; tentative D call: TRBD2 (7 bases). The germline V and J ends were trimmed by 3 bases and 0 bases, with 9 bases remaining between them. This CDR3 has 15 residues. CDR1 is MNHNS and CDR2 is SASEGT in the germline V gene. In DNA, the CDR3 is TGTGCCAGCAGTGAGGGAGGGGGCTCCTACAATGAGCAGTTCTTC. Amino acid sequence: CASSEGGGSYNEQFF.

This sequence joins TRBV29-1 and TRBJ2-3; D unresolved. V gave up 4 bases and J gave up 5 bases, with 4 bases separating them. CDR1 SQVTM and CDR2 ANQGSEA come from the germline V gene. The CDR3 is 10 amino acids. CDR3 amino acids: CSVGGDTQYF. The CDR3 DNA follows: TGCAGCGTTGGAGGAGATACGCAGTATTTT.

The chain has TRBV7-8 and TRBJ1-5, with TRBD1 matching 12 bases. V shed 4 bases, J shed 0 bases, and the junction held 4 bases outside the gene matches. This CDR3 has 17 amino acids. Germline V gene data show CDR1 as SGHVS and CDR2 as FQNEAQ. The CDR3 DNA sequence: TGTGCCAGCAGCTCGGGACAGGGGGCATATAGCAATCAGCCCCAGCATTTT. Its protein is CASSSGQGAYSNQPQHF. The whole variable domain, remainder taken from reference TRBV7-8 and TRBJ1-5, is GAGVSQSPRYKVAKRGQDVALRCDPISGHVSLFWYQQALGQGPEFLTYFQNEAQLDKSGLPSDRFFAERPEGSVSTLKIQRTQQEDSAVYLCASSSGQGAYSNQPQHFGDGTRLSIL.

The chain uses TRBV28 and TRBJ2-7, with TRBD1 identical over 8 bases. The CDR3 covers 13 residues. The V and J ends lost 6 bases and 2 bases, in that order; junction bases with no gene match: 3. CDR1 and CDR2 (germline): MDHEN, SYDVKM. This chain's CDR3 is CASRETGAYEQYF. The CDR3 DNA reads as TGTGCCAGCAGGGAGACAGGGGCCTACGAGCAGTACTTC.

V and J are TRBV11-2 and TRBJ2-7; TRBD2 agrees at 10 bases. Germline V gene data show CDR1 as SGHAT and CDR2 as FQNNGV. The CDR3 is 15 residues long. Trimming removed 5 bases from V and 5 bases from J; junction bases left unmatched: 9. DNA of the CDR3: TGTGCCAGCAGCAGCCAGACTAGCGGGCTCGACGAGCAGTACTTC. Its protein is CASSSQTSGLDEQYF.

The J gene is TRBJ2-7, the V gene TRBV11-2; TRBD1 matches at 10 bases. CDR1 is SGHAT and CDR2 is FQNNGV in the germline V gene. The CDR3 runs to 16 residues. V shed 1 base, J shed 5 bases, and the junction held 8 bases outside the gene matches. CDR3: CASSLVGWTGGNEQYF. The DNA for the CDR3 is TGTGCCAGCAGCTTAGTAGGTTGGACAGGGGGAAACGAGCAGTACTTC. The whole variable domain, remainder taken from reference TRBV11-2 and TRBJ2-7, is EAGVAQSPRYKIIEKRQSVAFWCNPISGHATLYWYQQILGQGPKLLIQFQNNGVVDDSQLPKDRFSAERLKGVDSTLKIQPAKLEDSAVYLCASSLVGWTGGNEQYFGPGTRLTVT.

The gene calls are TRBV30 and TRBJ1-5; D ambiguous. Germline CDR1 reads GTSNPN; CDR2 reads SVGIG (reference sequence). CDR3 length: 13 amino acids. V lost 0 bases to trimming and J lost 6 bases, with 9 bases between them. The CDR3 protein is CAWSVDMVQPQHF. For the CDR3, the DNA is TGTGCCTGGAGTGTCGACATGGTTCAGCCCCAGCATTTT.

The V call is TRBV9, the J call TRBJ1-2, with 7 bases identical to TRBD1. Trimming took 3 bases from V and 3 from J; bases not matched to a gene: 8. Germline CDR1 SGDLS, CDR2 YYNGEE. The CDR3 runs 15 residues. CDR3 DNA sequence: TGTGCCAGCAGCGGTTGGACAGGTCGGTACTATGGCTACACCTTC. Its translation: CASSGWTGRYYGYTF.

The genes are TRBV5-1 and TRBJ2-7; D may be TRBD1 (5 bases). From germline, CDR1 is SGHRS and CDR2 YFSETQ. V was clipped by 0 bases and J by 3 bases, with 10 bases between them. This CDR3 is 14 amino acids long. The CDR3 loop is CASSLAGRGYEQYF. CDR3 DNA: TGCGCCAGCAGCTTGGCGGGTAGGGGCTACGAGCAGTACTTC.